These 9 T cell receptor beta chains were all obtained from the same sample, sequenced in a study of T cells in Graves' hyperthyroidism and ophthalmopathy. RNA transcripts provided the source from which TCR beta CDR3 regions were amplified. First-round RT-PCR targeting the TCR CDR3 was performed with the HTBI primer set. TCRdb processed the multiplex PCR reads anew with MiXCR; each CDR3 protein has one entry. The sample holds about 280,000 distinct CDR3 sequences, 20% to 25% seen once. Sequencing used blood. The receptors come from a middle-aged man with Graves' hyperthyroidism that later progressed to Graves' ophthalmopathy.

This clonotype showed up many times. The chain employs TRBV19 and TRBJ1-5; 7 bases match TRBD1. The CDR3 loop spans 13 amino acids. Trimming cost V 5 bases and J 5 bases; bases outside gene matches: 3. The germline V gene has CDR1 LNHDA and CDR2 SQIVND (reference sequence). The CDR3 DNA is TGTGCCAGTAGTTTCGACAGGGATCAGCCCCAGCATTTT. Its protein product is CASSFDRDQPQHF.

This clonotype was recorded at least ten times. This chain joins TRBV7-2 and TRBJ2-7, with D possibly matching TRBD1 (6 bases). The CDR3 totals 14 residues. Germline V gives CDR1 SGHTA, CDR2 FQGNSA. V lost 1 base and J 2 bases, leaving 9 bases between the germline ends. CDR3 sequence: CASSLESGAYEQYF. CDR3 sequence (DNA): TGTGCCAGCAGCTTAGAGTCAGGGGCCTACGAGCAGTACTTC.

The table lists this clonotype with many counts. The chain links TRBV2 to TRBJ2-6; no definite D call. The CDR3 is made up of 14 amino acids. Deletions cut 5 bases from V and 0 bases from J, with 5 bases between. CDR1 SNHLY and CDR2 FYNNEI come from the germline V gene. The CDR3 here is CASSFLSGANVLTF. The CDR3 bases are TGTGCCAGCAGTTTCCTCTCTGGGGCCAACGTCCTGACTTTC. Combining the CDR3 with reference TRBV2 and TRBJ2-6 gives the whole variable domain EPEVTQTPSHQVTQMGQEVILRCVPISNHLYFYWYRQILGQKVEFLVSFYNNEISEKSEIFDDQFSVERPDGSNFTLKIRSTKLEDSAMYFCASSFLSGANVLTFGAGSRLTVL.

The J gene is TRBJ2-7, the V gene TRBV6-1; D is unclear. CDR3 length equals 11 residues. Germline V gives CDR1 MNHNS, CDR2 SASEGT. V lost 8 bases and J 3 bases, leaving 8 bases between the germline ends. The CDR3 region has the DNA TGTGCCAGCCAAAAGGGCTACGAGCAGTACTTC. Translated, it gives CASQKGYEQYF.

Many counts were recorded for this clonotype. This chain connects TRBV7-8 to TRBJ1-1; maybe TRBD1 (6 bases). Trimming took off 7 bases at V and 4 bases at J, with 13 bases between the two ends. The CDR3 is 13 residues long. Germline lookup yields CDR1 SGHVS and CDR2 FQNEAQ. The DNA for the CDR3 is TGTGCCAGCAACGTACAGGGTGGCACTGAAGCTTTCTTT. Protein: CASNVQGGTEAFF. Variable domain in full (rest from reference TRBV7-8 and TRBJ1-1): GAGVSQSPRYKVAKRGQDVALRCDPISGHVSLFWYQQALGQGPEFLTYFQNEAQLDKSGLPSDRFFAERPEGSVSTLKIQRTQQEDSAVYLCASNVQGGTEAFFGQGTRLTVV.

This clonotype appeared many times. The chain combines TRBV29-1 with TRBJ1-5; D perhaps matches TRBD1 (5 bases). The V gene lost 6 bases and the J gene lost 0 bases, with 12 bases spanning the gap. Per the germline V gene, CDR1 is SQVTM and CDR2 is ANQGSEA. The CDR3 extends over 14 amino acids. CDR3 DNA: TGCAGCGTGGCCGACAGCTATAGCAATCAGCCCCAGCATTTT. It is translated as CSVADSYSNQPQHF. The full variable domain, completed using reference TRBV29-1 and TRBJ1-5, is SAVISQKPSRDICQRGTSLTIQCQVDSQVTMMFWYRQQPGQSLTLIATANQGSEATYESGFVIDKFPISRPNLTFSTLTVSNMSPEDSSIYLCSVADSYSNQPQHFGDGTRLSIL.

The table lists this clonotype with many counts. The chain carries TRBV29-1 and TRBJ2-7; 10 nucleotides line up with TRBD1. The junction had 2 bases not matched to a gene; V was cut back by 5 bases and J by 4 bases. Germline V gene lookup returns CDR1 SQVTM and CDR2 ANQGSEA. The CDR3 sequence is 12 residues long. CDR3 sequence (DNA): TGCAGCGTTTGGGACAGGGGTTACGAGCAGTACTTC. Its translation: CSVWDRGYEQYF.

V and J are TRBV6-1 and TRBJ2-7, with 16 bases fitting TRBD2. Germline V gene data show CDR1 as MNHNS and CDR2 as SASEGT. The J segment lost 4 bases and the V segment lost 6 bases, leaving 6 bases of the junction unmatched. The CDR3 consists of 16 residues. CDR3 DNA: TGTGCCAGCAGACGCGGGACTAGCGGGAGGGCTTACGAGCAGTACTTC. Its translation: CASRRGTSGRAYEQYF.

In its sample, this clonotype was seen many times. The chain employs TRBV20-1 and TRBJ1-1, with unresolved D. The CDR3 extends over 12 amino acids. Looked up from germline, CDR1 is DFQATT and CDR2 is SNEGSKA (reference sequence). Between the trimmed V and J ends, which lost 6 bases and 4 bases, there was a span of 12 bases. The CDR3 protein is CSAPLIRTEAFF. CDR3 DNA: TGCAGTGCCCCTCTGATTCGCACTGAAGCTTTCTTT.